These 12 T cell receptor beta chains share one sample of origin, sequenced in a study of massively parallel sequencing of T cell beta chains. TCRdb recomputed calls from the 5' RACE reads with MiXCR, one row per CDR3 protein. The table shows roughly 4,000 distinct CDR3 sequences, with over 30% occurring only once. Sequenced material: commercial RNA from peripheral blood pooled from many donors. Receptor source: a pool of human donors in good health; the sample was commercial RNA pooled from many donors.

The CDR3, as DNA: TGTGCCAGCAGCTTAGTGACTAGCGGGACCCTATGGGAGCAGTTCTTC. Protein sequence: CASSLVTSGTLWEQFF. This sequence joins TRBV7-4 and TRBJ2-1, with 11 bases matching TRBD2. V shed 1 base, J shed 10 bases, and the junction held 9 bases outside the gene matches. The CDR3 has 16 residues. Per the germline V gene, CDR1 is SGHVT and CDR2 is SQSDAQ.

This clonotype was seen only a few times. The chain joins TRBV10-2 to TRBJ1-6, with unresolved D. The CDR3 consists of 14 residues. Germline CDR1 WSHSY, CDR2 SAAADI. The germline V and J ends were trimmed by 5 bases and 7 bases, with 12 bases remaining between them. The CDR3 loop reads CASSQDRANSPLHF. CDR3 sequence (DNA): TGCGCCAGCAGTCAGGACCGGGCCAATTCACCCCTCCACTTT.

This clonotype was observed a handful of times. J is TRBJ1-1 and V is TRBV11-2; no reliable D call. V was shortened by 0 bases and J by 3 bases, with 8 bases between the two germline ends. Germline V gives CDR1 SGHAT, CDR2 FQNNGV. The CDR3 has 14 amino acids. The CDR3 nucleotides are TGTGCCAGCAGCTTAGACAGGAGGTACACTGAAGCTTTCTTT. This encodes CASSLDRRYTEAFF.

CDR3 sequence: CAISMTSGGKETQYF. The CDR3 coding sequence is TGTGCCATCAGTATGACTAGCGGGGGGAAAGAGACCCAGTACTTC. The gene calls are TRBV10-3 and TRBJ2-5; 13 positions agree with TRBD2. V shed 5 bases, J shed 3 bases, and the junction held 3 bases outside the gene matches. The V gene's germline CDR1 is ENHRY and CDR2 SYGVKD. The CDR3 length is 15 residues.

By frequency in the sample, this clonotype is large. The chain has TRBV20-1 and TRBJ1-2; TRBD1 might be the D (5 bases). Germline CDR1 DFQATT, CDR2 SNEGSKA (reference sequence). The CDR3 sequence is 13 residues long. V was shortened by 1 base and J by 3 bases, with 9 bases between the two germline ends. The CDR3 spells CSARGGSYYGYTF. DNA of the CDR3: TGCAGTGCTAGAGGGGGCAGTTACTATGGCTACACCTTC.

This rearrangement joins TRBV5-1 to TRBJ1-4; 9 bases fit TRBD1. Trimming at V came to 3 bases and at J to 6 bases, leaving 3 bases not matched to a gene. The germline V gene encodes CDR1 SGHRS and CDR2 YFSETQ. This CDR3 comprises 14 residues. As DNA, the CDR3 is TGCGCCAGCAGCTGGGACAGGGCGGATGAAAAACTGTTTTTT. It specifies CASSWDRADEKLFF.

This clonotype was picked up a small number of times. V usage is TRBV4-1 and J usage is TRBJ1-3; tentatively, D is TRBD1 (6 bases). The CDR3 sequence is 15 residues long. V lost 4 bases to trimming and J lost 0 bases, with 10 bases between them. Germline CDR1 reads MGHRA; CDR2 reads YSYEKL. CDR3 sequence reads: CASSRSGVSGNTIYF. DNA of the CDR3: TGCGCCAGCAGCCGTTCAGGGGTCTCTGGAAACACCATATATTTT.

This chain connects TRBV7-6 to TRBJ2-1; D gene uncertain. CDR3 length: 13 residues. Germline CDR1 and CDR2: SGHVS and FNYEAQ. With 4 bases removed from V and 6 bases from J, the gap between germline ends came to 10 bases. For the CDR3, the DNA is TGTGCCAGCAGCTCAGTCCCCTTCAATGAGCAGTTCTTC. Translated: CASSSVPFNEQFF.

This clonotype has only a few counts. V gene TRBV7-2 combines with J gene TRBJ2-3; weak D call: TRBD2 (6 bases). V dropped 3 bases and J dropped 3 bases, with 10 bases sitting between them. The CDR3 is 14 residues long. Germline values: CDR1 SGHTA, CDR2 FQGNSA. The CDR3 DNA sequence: TGTGCCAGCAGCTTCGGGAGTGGAACAGATACGCAGTATTTT. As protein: CASSFGSGTDTQYF.

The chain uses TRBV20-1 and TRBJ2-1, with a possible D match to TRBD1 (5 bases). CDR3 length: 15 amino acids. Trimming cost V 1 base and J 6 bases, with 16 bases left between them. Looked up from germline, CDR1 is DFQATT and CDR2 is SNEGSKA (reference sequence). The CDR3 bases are TGCAGTGCTAGAGTTGACAGTCGGTTCCGCAATGAGCAGTTCTTC. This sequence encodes CSARVDSRFRNEQFF.

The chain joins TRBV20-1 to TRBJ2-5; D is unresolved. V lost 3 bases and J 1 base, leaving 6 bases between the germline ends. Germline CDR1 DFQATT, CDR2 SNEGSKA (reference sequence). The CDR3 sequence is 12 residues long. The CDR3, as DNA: TGCAGTGCTAGGAGTAGCCAAGAGACCCAGTACTTC. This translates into CSARSSQETQYF.

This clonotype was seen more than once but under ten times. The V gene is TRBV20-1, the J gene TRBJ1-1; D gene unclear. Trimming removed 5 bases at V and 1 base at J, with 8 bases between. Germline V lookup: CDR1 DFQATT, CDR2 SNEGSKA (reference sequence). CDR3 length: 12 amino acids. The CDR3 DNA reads TGCAGTGCTCCTGATCAGAACACTGAAGCTTTCTTT. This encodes CSAPDQNTEAFF.